The TCR beta chain described here comes from a study of blood T cell repertoires in COVID-19. Study overall: Samples came from the United States, Italy and Spain, spanning acute and convalescent COVID-19. T cells, B-cell-depleted T cells, or PBMCs provided the cDNA or gDNA that served as material.

Germline V gene sequence: CDR1 LNHDA, CDR2 SQIVND (reference sequence). Trimming left V 3 bases short and J 6 bases short, with 12 bases between. This CDR3 is 14 amino acids long. Under the authors' procedure: Estimation of nucleated cell counts relied on the amplification of reference gene primers. This table comes from immunoSEQ multiplex PCR, and its TCRdb copy is limited to in-frame clones, with some not included. V, J and clone size derive from that table, while D and trimming were established from the DNA sequence. The data contain fewer than 200,000 clones, about 89% of them singletons. This receptor was identified in a man between 40 and 49 years old with active or convalescent COVID-19. Specimen: peripheral blood. This chain joins TRBV19 and TRBJ2-1; D gene uncertain. CDR3 loop: CASSIDTISNEQFF. The CDR3, as DNA: TGTGCCAGTAGTATCGACACGATATCCAATGAGCAGTTCTTC.